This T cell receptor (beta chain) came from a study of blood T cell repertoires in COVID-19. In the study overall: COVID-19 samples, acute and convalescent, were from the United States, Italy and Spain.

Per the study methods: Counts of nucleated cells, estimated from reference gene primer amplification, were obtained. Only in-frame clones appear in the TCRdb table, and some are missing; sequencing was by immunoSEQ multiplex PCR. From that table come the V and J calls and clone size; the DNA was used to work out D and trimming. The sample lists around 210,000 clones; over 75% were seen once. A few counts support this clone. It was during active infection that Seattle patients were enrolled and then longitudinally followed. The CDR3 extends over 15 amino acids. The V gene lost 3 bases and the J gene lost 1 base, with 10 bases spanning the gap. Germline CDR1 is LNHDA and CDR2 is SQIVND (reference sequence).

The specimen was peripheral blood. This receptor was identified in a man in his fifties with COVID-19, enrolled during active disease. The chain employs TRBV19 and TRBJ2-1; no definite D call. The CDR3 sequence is CASSIWPESYNEQFF. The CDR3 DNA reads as TGTGCCAGTAGTATCTGGCCTGAATCCTACAATGAGCAGTTCTTC.